Below are 8 T cell receptor beta chains sequenced from a single sample in a study of cytomegalovirus exposure and HLA in healthy donors (dated by TCRdb to the late 2010s). Receptors were amplified or captured by the immunoSEQ multiplex PCR assay. A mixture of 60 forward primers for TCR Vbeta segments and 13 reverse primers for TCR Jbeta segments was used in the multiplex PCR. TCRdb holds this immuneACCESS table with in-frame rearrangements only. Some clones are missing; in checked studies, unresolved V genes explain under half, and the rest has no known cause. Recorded for this sample are tens of thousands of clones; about four fifths of them occurred a single time. The leading ten clones occupy 5.6% of the sample. The material sequenced was PBMCs. The receptors derive from a woman aged 18-29 years in good health and CMV-seropositive.

V is TRBV6-1 and J is TRBJ1-5; tentatively, D is TRBD1 (6 bases). V lost 1 base and J lost 0, with 10 bases in between. The CDR3 sequence is 16 residues long. Germline V gene data show CDR1 as MNHNS and CDR2 as SASEGT. CDR3 loop: CASSEGDTHSNQPQHF. The CDR3 DNA reads as TGTGCCAGCAGTGAAGGGGACACTCATAGCAATCAGCCCCAGCATTTT.

J is TRBJ2-1 and V is TRBV4-1; perhaps TRBD2 as D (6 bases). Germline CDR1 is MGHRA and CDR2 is YSYEKL. The CDR3 runs to 16 residues. Between the trimmed V and J ends, which lost 1 base and 8 bases, there was a span of 18 bases. The chain's CDR3 is CASSQGGGAPSDEQFF. CDR3 in DNA: TGCGCCAGCAGCCAAGGAGGCGGGGCCCCTTCGGATGAGCAGTTCTTC.

This clone was counted between two and nine times. The V call is TRBV9, the J call TRBJ2-1, with 7 bases that match TRBD2. The CDR3 has 16 amino acids. CDR1 and CDR2 from the germline V gene are SGDLS and YYNGEE. V lost 0 bases, J lost 10 bases, and 13 bases stayed unmatched. This chain's CDR3 is CASSVVGVAGPDEQFF. The CDR3 coding sequence is TGTGCCAGCAGCGTAGTGGGGGTAGCGGGCCCCGACGAGCAGTTCTTC.

The chain has TRBV27 and TRBJ2-3; D gene ambiguous. The germline V gene encodes CDR1 MNHEY and CDR2 SMNVEV (reference sequence). The V gene lost 5 bases and the J gene lost 2 bases, with 14 bases spanning the gap. The CDR3 contains 15 residues. CDR3 loop: CASSTTGSYTDTQYF. In nucleotides, the CDR3 is TGTGCCAGCAGTACGACCGGGTCCTACACAGATACGCAGTATTTT.

The V gene is TRBV5-1, the J gene TRBJ2-7; D may be TRBD1 (6 bases). This CDR3 contains 12 residues. Germline V gene sequence: CDR1 SGHRS, CDR2 YFSETQ. V shed 0 bases and J shed 6 bases, with 7 bases lying between them. As DNA, the CDR3 is TGCGCCAGCAGCTTGGGCAGGGGCGAGCAGTACTTC. Protein sequence: CASSLGRGEQYF.

The chain couples TRBV28 to TRBJ2-2, with 7 positions matching TRBD2. The CDR3 extends over 16 amino acids. With 6 bases clipped from V and 2 bases from J, the junction kept 9 bases outside the gene matches. Germline values: CDR1 MDHEN, CDR2 SYDVKM. The CDR3 DNA is TGTGCCAGCAGGACCCCCTCGGGAGGAAACACCGGGGAGCTGTTTTTT. Translating gives CASRTPSGGNTGELFF.

V is TRBV4-1 and J is TRBJ1-1, with D perhaps matching TRBD1 (6 bases). The germline CDR1 and CDR2 sequences are MGHRA and YSYEKL. There are 14 residues in the CDR3. V gave up 6 bases and J gave up 1 base, with 12 bases separating them. DNA for the CDR3: TGCGCCAGCAGAGGTAGAGGGGGGAACACTGAAGCTTTCTTT. Amino acids: CASRGRGGNTEAFF.

Written as DNA, the CDR3 is TGCGCCAGCAGCCCACGGTGGCTAGCATATAACCACTCCTACGAGCAGTACTTC. Amino acids: CASSPRWLAYNHSYEQYF. The V call is TRBV4-1, the J call TRBJ2-7; tentatively, D is TRBD2 (5 bases). CDR1 is MGHRA, CDR2 YSYEKL, per germline. CDR3 length: 18 residues. The germline V and J ends were trimmed by 4 bases and 0 bases, with 22 bases remaining between them.